This T cell receptor (beta chain) derives from a study of cytomegalovirus exposure and HLA in healthy donors. In the PCR, 60 Vbeta and 13 Jbeta primers were used. Data came from immunoSEQ multiplex PCR; TCRdb stores just in-frame clones and leaves some out. The table shows 84,000 or so clones, with 65% to 85% occurring only once. As to this clone: The sample contains more than one DNA sequence encoding this CDR3.

J lost 5 bases, V lost 0 bases, and 0 bases had no gene match. CDR1 KGHSH and CDR2 LQKENI come from the germline V gene. The CDR3 spans 13 residues. The TCR originated in a man between 25 and 39 years old in good health and CMV-seronegative. Material for sequencing was PBMCs. The chain joins TRBV18 to TRBJ2-5; TRBD2 matches 7 bases. The CDR3 sequence is CASSPPRGETQYF. For the CDR3, the DNA is TGTGCCAGCTCACCACCGCGGGGGGAGACCCAGTACTTC.